This is a list of T cell receptor beta chains from one sample in a study of blood T cell repertoires in COVID-19. Data came from immunoSEQ multiplex PCR; TCRdb stores just in-frame clones and leaves some out. The table shows approximately 120,000 clones, with around 83% occurring only once. Material: peripheral blood. These receptors came from a man older than 75 with active or convalescent COVID-19. Each CDR3 is given with its conserved first and last residue. Fields, in order: D gene, clone size, J gene, V gene, CDR3 protein, CDR3 DNA. A D gene is named only where the DNA matches it firmly. Clone size, where shown, is once, few, many, or a class for clones that have expanded.

D: TRBD2
size: NA
J: TRBJ2-5
V: TRBV2
CDR3: CASSVSGGVPETQYF
DNA: TGTGCCAGCAGTGTGAGCGGGGGGGTCCCAGAGACCCAGTACTTC

D: NA
size: NA
J: TRBJ2-1
V: TRBV4-1
CDR3: CASSQVGGGSNEQFF
DNA: TGCGCCAGCAGCCAAGTGGGGGGGGGCTCCAATGAGCAGTTCTTC

D: TRBD1
size: NA
J: TRBJ2-2
V: TRBV6-5
CDR3: CASSYSGAGGLGELFF
DNA: TGTGCCAGCAGTTACTCGGGGGCAGGGGGCCTCGGGGAGCTGTTTTTT

D: NA
size: NA
J: TRBJ2-7
V: TRBV19
CDR3: CASSIYDTATYEQYF
DNA: TGTGCCAGTAGTATCTACGACACCGCTACCTACGAGCAGTACTTC

D: TRBD1
size: NA
J: TRBJ2-5
V: TRBV7-9
CDR3: CASRPTGVKAETQYF
DNA: TGTGCCAGCAGACCTACAGGGGTTAAGGCGGAGACCCAGTACTTC

D: TRBD2
size: NA
J: TRBJ2-5
V: TRBV3-1/TRBV3-2
CDR3: CASSQVSGGLQETQYF
DNA: TGTGCCAGCAGCCAAGTTAGCGGGGGCCTCCAAGAGACCCAGTACTTC

D: TRBD2
size: NA
J: TRBJ2-1
V: TRBV5-6
CDR3: CASSRGLAGGTNEQFF
DNA: TGTGCCAGCAGCCGAGGACTAGCGGGGGGAACGAATGAGCAGTTCTTC

D: TRBD1
size: NA
J: TRBJ1-5
V: TRBV2
CDR3: CASSEGGGTGTGMPQHF
DNA: TGTGCCAGCAGTGAAGGGGGGGGGACAGGGACAGGAATGCCCCAGCATTTT

D: NA
size: NA
J: TRBJ2-5
V: TRBV19
CDR3: CASSIFQGRETQYF
DNA: TGTGCCAGTAGTATCTTCCAGGGAAGGGAGACCCAGTACTTC

D: TRBD2
size: NA
J: TRBJ2-7
V: TRBV2
CDR3: CASSASGTYEQYF
DNA: TGTGCCAGTAGCGCTAGCGGGACCTACGAGCAGTACTTC

D: TRBD2
size: NA
J: TRBJ2-1
V: TRBV19
CDR3: CASSTSGVSNEQFF
DNA: TGTGCCAGTAGCACTAGCGGGGTATCCAATGAGCAGTTCTTC

D: TRBD2
size: NA
J: TRBJ2-7
V: TRBV7-2
CDR3: CASSESSGGTYEQYF
DNA: TGTGCCAGCAGCGAGAGCAGCGGGGGGACCTACGAGCAGTACTTC

D: TRBD2
size: NA
J: TRBJ2-5
V: TRBV5-4
CDR3: CASSLAASGGARETQYF
DNA: TGTGCCAGCAGCTTGGCGGCTAGCGGGGGGGCCCGGGAGACCCAGTACTTC

D: NA
size: NA
J: TRBJ1-1
V: TRBV9
CDR3: CASSPTPVTEAFF
DNA: TGTGCCAGCAGCCCAACACCTGTTACTGAAGCTTTCTTT

D: NA
size: NA
J: TRBJ2-2
V: TRBV7-3
CDR3: CASSFQGTTGELFF
DNA: TGTGCCAGCAGCTTTCAGGGAACCACCGGGGAGCTGTTTTTT

D: NA
size: NA
J: TRBJ1-1
V: TRBV14
CDR3: CASSQVRGTEAFF
DNA: TGTGCCAGCAGCCAAGTTCGGGGGACTGAAGCTTTCTTT

D: NA
size: once
J: TRBJ1-2
V: TRBV9
CDR3: CASSVATGPTNYGYTF
DNA: TGTGCCAGCAGCGTAGCTACAGGGCCCACTAACTATGGCTACACCTTC

D: NA
size: NA
J: TRBJ1-1
V: TRBV4-3
CDR3: CASSQAGLGAFF
DNA: TGCGCCAGCAGCCAGGCAGGGTTAGGGGCTTTCTTT

D: TRBD2
size: NA
J: TRBJ2-5
V: TRBV2
CDR3: CASKLAGGAQETQYF
DNA: TGTGCCAGCAAACTAGCGGGGGGGGCTCAAGAGACCCAGTACTTC

D: TRBD1
size: once
J: TRBJ2-1
V: TRBV29-1
CDR3: CSVDRDRGLNEQFF
DNA: TGCAGCGTTGACCGGGACAGGGGGCTCAATGAGCAGTTCTTC

D: NA
size: NA
J: TRBJ1-3
V: TRBV6-5
CDR3: CASSHRTTGNTIYF
DNA: TGTGCCAGCAGTCACAGAACAACTGGAAACACCATATATTTT

D: NA
size: NA
J: TRBJ2-2
V: TRBV2
CDR3: CASSDRGGELFF
DNA: TGTGCCAGCAGTGATAGAGGGGGGGAGCTGTTTTTT

D: NA
size: NA
J: TRBJ2-3
V: TRBV13
CDR3: CASSAEMGRTDTQYF
DNA: TGTGCCAGCAGCGCAGAGATGGGGCGAACAGATACGCAGTATTTT

D: TRBD1
size: NA
J: TRBJ1-2
V: TRBV29-1
CDR3: CSATTGGSYGYTF
DNA: TGCAGCGCTACGACAGGGGGGAGCTATGGCTACACCTTC

D: NA
size: NA
J: TRBJ2-2
V: TRBV18
CDR3: CASSPLEGNGELFF
DNA: TGTGCCAGCTCACCTCTGGAGGGGAACGGGGAGCTGTTTTTT